A single sample gave rise to the 25 T cell receptor beta chains below, sequenced in a study of T-cell memory formation after mild COVID-19. TCRdb reanalysed the 5' RACE reads using MiXCR and keeps one entry per CDR3 protein. The sample lists roughly 510,000 distinct CDR3 sequences; 15% to 20% were seen once. The sequenced sample was PBMCs or a T cell subset sorted from them (not recorded which). The source of these receptors is an adult woman who had mild COVID-19 (a few samples of this study predate the infection). Cell type and time point are not known.

The sample holds a few counts of this clonotype. J is TRBJ2-1 and V is TRBV29-1; D remains unclear. Germline CDR1 reads SQVTM; CDR2 reads ANQGSEA. CDR3 length equals 9 residues. Trimming shortened V by 6 bases and J by 5 bases, and 2 bases separated the two germline ends. CDR3: CSVNNEQFF. Here the CDR3 DNA reads TGCAGCGTCAACAATGAGCAGTTCTTC.

This clonotype appeared a few times. The genes are TRBV7-2 and TRBJ1-1; a possible D gene is TRBD1 (5 bases). The V end lost 7 bases, the J end lost 4 bases, and 16 bases lay between the germline ends. The germline gives CDR1 SGHTA, CDR2 FQGNSA. CDR3 length equals 14 residues. In DNA, the CDR3 is TGTGCCAGCACCCCAGGGTTCTGGGGCACTGAAGCTTTCTTT. Its protein is CASTPGFWGTEAFF.

This clonotype was recorded at least ten times. This chain joins TRBV4-2 and TRBJ2-7; 7 nucleotides match TRBD1. V shed 1 base, J shed 5 bases, and the junction held 11 bases outside the gene matches. The CDR3 is made up of 16 amino acids. Germline V CDR1 and CDR2: LGHNA, YNFKEQ. For the CDR3, the DNA is TGTGCCAGCAGCCAAGGAGTCCGAGACAGGGACCACGAGCAGTACTTC. Translating it yields CASSQGVRDRDHEQYF.

This clonotype has more than one count but fewer than ten. The CDR3 spells CASSQGDYYEQYF. The DNA of the CDR3 is TGCGCCAGCAGCCAAGGAGATTACTACGAGCAGTACTTC. The V call is TRBV4-1, the J call TRBJ2-7; D is unresolved. This CDR3 region has 13 residues. Trimming cost V 1 base and J 3 bases, with 7 bases left between them. Germline V CDR1 and CDR2: MGHRA, YSYEKL.

This clonotype appeared a few times. The chain links TRBV29-1 to TRBJ1-5; D is possibly TRBD1 (6 bases). The CDR3 consists of 14 residues. Germline V gene lookup returns CDR1 SQVTM and CDR2 ANQGSEA. The V gene lost 7 bases and the J gene lost 5 bases, with 18 bases spanning the gap. This chain's CDR3 is CSAASGGRDQPQHF. The CDR3 nucleotides read TGCAGCGCCGCGTCTGGGGGGCGCGATCAGCCCCAGCATTTT. The full variable domain, with the rest looked up from reference TRBV29-1 and TRBJ1-5, is SAVISQKPSRDICQRGTSLTIQCQVDSQVTMMFWYRQQPGQSLTLIATANQGSEATYESGFVIDKFPISRPNLTFSTLTVSNMSPEDSSIYLCSAASGGRDQPQHFGDGTRLSIL.

J is TRBJ2-5 and V is TRBV20-1; D remains unclear. CDR3 length: 15 amino acids. Germline CDR1 is DFQATT and CDR2 is SNEGSKA (reference sequence). V dropped 2 bases and J dropped 5 bases, with 18 bases sitting between them. CDR3 amino acids: CSARWAARFGETQYF. The CDR3, as DNA: TGCAGTGCTAGATGGGCCGCAAGGTTTGGGGAGACCCAGTACTTC.

The rearrangement joins TRBV5-1 to TRBJ2-7; 8 bases are a match to TRBD2. Germline lookup yields CDR1 SGHRS and CDR2 YFSETQ. This CDR3 spans 15 amino acids. Germline trimming cut 0 bases from V and 2 bases from J; bases unmatched to any gene: 4. CDR3 residues: CASSLDVAGTYEQYF. The CDR3 DNA reads TGCGCCAGCAGCTTGGACGTAGCGGGGACCTACGAGCAGTACTTC.

This clonotype was seen only once. CDR3 bases: TGCAGCGTGGATCACGGGACTAGCGGGAGCGGCGCGTTCTTC. It specifies CSVDHGTSGSGAFF. This chain joins TRBV29-1 and TRBJ2-1, with 14 bases identical to TRBD2. The CDR3 runs 14 residues. V lost 6 bases to trimming and J lost 15 bases; unmatched junction nucleotides: 13. Germline CDR1 is SQVTM and CDR2 is ANQGSEA.

This chain connects TRBV6-4 to TRBJ2-1; no reliable D call. V lost 4 bases and J 8 bases, leaving 12 bases between the germline ends. The CDR3 runs to 13 residues. In germline, CDR1 is MRHNA, CDR2 SNTAGT. The CDR3 bases are TGTGCCAGCAGTGGGGTCCGGTTCGATGAGCAGTTCTTC. Encoded protein: CASSGVRFDEQFF.

This clonotype was counted at least ten times. At one of its ends the junction is not consistent with the germline gene, which may arise from a read error. This chain links TRBV5-1 with TRBJ1-5; D gene unclear. The CDR3 spans 14 residues. CDR1 is SGHRS, CDR2 YFSETQ, per germline. DNA of the CDR3: TGTGCCAGCAGCCCCGATGGTGGAAATCAGCCCCAGCATTTT. Translating it yields CASSPDGGNQPQHF. Combining the CDR3 with reference TRBV5-1 and TRBJ1-5 gives the whole variable domain KAGVTQTPRYLIKTRGQQVTLSCSPISGHRSVSWYQQTPGQGLQFLFEYFSETQRNKGNFPGRFSGRQFSNSRSEMNVSTLELGDSALYLCASSPDGGNQPQHFGDGTRLSIL.

The chain uses TRBV4-3 and TRBJ2-1; D perhaps matches TRBD1 (5 bases). Germline V lookup: CDR1 LGHNA, CDR2 YSLEER. The CDR3 extends over 13 amino acids. Trimming shortened V by 0 bases and J by 9 bases, and 9 bases separated the two germline ends. This chain's CDR3 is CASSQEQGVEQFF. CDR3 bases: TGCGCCAGCAGCCAAGAGCAGGGTGTTGAGCAGTTCTTC.

The sample holds a few counts of this clonotype. The chain joins TRBV20-1 to TRBJ2-1, with a tentative D call TRBD2 (5 bases). Looked up from germline, CDR1 is DFQATT and CDR2 is SNEGSKA (reference sequence). The CDR3 sequence is 17 residues long. V was shortened by 0 bases and J by 8 bases, with 23 bases between the two germline ends. The CDR3 spells CSARDKPAMRLGDEQFF. CDR3 in DNA: TGCAGTGCTAGAGATAAGCCGGCGATGCGGTTGGGAGATGAGCAGTTCTTC.

This clonotype was counted only a few times. The chain combines TRBV5-1 with TRBJ2-3; weak D call: TRBD2 (6 bases). Trimming removed 4 bases from V and 2 bases from J, with 14 bases in between. This CDR3 is 15 amino acids long. Germline CDR1 and CDR2: SGHRS and YFSETQ. The CDR3 spells CASSNDGGNTDTQYF. CDR3 nucleotide sequence: TGCGCCAGCAGCAACGACGGGGGTAACACAGATACGCAGTATTTT.

The V call is TRBV4-2, the J call TRBJ2-3; 7 nucleotides match TRBD1. The CDR3 length is 18 residues. The germline V gene has CDR1 LGHNA and CDR2 YNFKEQ. After removal of 4 bases from V and 2 bases from J, the junction contained 15 bases not matched to a gene. The chain's CDR3 is CASSRIQGTTLTTDTQYF. CDR3 sequence (DNA): TGTGCCAGCAGCCGCATACAGGGGACGACATTGACCACAGATACGCAGTATTTT.

This clonotype was seen a few times. A read error may produce the germline difference seen at one junction end. The chain recombines TRBV5-1 with TRBJ2-3; maybe TRBD1 (5 bases). The CDR3 contains 14 residues. CDR1 and CDR2 from the germline V gene are SGHRS and YFSETQ. Here the CDR3 DNA reads TGCGCCAGCAGATATAGAACTGGGGAACAGGAAAAAATCTTT. Protein: CASRYRTGEQEKIF.

This clonotype was recorded a few times. The chain combines TRBV19 with TRBJ2-7, with D possibly matching TRBD2 (5 bases). From germline, CDR1 is LNHDA and CDR2 SQIVND (reference sequence). The CDR3 length is 13 residues. Trimming took off 4 bases at V and 5 bases at J, with 12 bases between the two ends. The CDR3 loop reads CASSNTRHDEQYF. The CDR3 DNA reads TGTGCCAGTAGTAACACTAGACATGACGAGCAGTACTTC.

The rearrangement joins TRBV19 to TRBJ2-5, with a tentative D call TRBD2 (5 bases). The ends were cut back, 4 bases at V and 5 bases at J, with 11 bases in the middle. The germline gives CDR1 LNHDA, CDR2 SQIVND (reference sequence). This CDR3 is 13 amino acids long. The CDR3 bases are TGTGCCAGTAGTACCTCCACGGGGGAGACCCAGTACTTC. It translates to CASSTSTGETQYF.

The V gene is TRBV5-1, the J gene TRBJ2-5, with 9 nucleotides matching TRBD1. V gave up 3 bases and J gave up 4 bases; unmatched junction bases: 10. This CDR3 region has 16 residues. The V gene's germline CDR1 is SGHRS and CDR2 YFSETQ. In nucleotides, the CDR3 is TGCGCCAGCAGCTCCCCGGGACAGGGAGTAAGAGAGACCCAGTACTTC. Translating it yields CASSSPGQGVRETQYF.

Only a few counts were recorded for this clonotype. J is TRBJ2-1 and V is TRBV4-2; D is possibly TRBD2 (5 bases). The CDR3 spans 17 residues. Trimming shortened V by 0 bases and J by 3 bases, and 15 bases separated the two germline ends. The germline V gene has CDR1 LGHNA and CDR2 YNFKEQ. The CDR3 spells CASSQDGGSGDYNEQFF. The CDR3 nucleotides read TGTGCCAGCAGCCAAGACGGAGGAAGCGGAGACTACAATGAGCAGTTCTTC.

There are a few counts of this clonotype. V is TRBV3-1 and J is TRBJ2-5; weak D call: TRBD2 (8 bases). Germline values: CDR1 LGHDT, CDR2 YNNKEL (reference sequence). The CDR3 runs to 17 residues. The V gene lost 0 bases and the J gene lost 1 base, with 15 bases spanning the gap. As DNA, the CDR3 is TGTGCCAGCAGCCAAGATCGGGGGGGACAGCTCCAAGAGACCCAGTACTTC. Its protein is CASSQDRGGQLQETQYF.

V gene TRBV18 combines with J gene TRBJ2-1, with 9 nucleotides matching TRBD1. The germline V gene has CDR1 KGHSH and CDR2 LQKENI. The J segment lost 8 bases and the V segment lost 0 bases, leaving 5 bases of the junction unmatched. There are 15 residues in the CDR3. CDR3 DNA sequence: TGTGCCAGCTCACCACCGGGGGGACAGGGATATGAGCAGTTCTTC. It codes for CASSPPGGQGYEQFF.

The chain has TRBV29-1 and TRBJ2-2; TRBD1 or TRBD2 may be the D gene (5 bases each). V lost 7 bases, J lost 1 base, and 16 bases lay in between. The CDR3 contains 15 residues. Germline V gene lookup returns CDR1 SQVTM and CDR2 ANQGSEA. CDR3 residues: CSAFSGRLNTGELFF. Written as DNA, the CDR3 is TGCAGCGCTTTCTCGGGACGGTTGAACACCGGGGAGCTGTTTTTT.

The rearrangement links TRBV3-1 to TRBJ1-2; D possibly corresponds to TRBD1 (5 bases). Germline CDR1 reads LGHDT; CDR2 reads YNNKEL (reference sequence). Trimming left V 1 base short and J 8 bases short, with 11 bases between. CDR3 length: 13 amino acids. CDR3 protein: CASSQVSGLGYTF. CDR3 coding DNA: TGTGCCAGCAGCCAAGTTTCAGGGTTAGGCTACACCTTC.

This chain links TRBV4-3 with TRBJ2-1, with 9 nucleotides matching TRBD2. This CDR3 contains 14 residues. The germline CDR1 and CDR2 sequences are LGHNA and YSLEER. J lost 13 bases, V lost 0 bases, and 7 bases had no gene match. CDR3 region: CASSQDYSGRIQFF. DNA of the CDR3: TGCGCCAGCAGCCAAGATTATAGCGGGAGAATCCAGTTCTTC.

With respect to this clonotype: At one end the junction does not follow the germline gene, possibly because of a read error. The chain uses TRBV20-1 and TRBJ1-2; possibly TRBD1 for D (5 bases). CDR3 length: 13 residues. Germline CDR1 DFQATT, CDR2 SNEGSKA (reference sequence). The CDR3 region has the DNA TGCAGTGCTAGAGATCCAGGGAACTATGCCTACACCTTC. It codes for CSARDPGNYAYTF.